The sequence of this TCR beta chain was determined in a study of T cell repertoires in cytomegalovirus infection. Looking at the study overall: Public TCR beta signatures marked donors with CMV infection and the matching HLA.

TCRdb re-analysed the reads in MiXCR, keeping a single row per CDR3 protein. The data hold under 300,000 distinct CDR3 sequences, with about 12% observed a single time. This CDR3 is 15 amino acids long. J was trimmed by 5 bases and V by 6 bases; bases with no gene match: 9. The chain employs TRBV12-3 or TRBV12-4 and TRBJ2-3, with 9 bases fitting TRBD1. Sequencing input: PBMCs. This sequence was found in a human donor in good health (CMV status not recorded). Some clones in this sample may be carry-over from other donors' samples. Here the CDR3 DNA reads TGTGCCAGCAGCCCCCGGGACAGGGTGGGAGATACGCAGTATTTT. Protein sequence: CASSPRDRVGDTQYF.